This TCR beta chain appears in the sequencing data of a study of blood T cell repertoires in COVID-19. Across the whole study: Researchers got acute and convalescent COVID-19 samples from the United States, Italy and Spain. PBMCs, B-cell-depleted T cells, or T cells were the source of the cDNA or gDNA that made up the material.

The CDR3 runs 17 residues. Per the germline V gene, CDR1 is MDHEN and CDR2 is SYDVKM. V lost 1 base and J lost 4, with 19 bases in between. In the authors' workflow: Amplifying reference gene primers gave estimates of nucleated cell counts. The table came from immunoSEQ multiplex PCR; TCRdb's copy has only in-frame clones and leaves some out. That table is the source of V, J and clone size, and D and trimming were worked out from the DNA. The repertoire holds 450,000 to 500,000 clones, with 70% to 90% as singletons. The sequencing input was peripheral blood. The gene calls are TRBV28 and TRBJ1-2, with D possibly TRBD1 on 5 matching bases. The source of this sequence is a human donor in a cohort sampled during active COVID-19. CDR3 region: CASSLSARGSKSYGYTF. CDR3 nucleotides: TGTGCCAGCAGTTTATCCGCTAGGGGCTCCAAAAGCTATGGCTACACCTTC.